The 17 T cell receptor beta chains listed next were all sequenced from one sample in a study of cytomegalovirus exposure and HLA in healthy donors. The PCR had 60 Vbeta and 13 Jbeta primers. Sequencing was performed with immunoSEQ multiplex PCR; in TCRdb, only in-frame clones are kept and a portion is missing. The profile shows about 99,000 clones, around 82% of them singletons. The sequenced sample consisted of PBMCs. Receptors were obtained from a man aged 35 to 55 in good health and CMV-seronegative.

As regards this clone: A junction boundary mismatches the germline segment, possibly from a read error. This chain joins TRBV19 and TRBJ2-2; perhaps TRBD1 as D (6 bases). This CDR3 comprises 15 residues. Germline lookup yields CDR1 LNHDA and CDR2 SQIVND (reference sequence). The CDR3 DNA reads as TGTGCCAGTAATATAACTCAGGGGTACACCGGGGAGCTGTTTTTT. Translation: CASNITQGYTGELFF.

CDR3 in DNA: TGTGCCAGCAGTTCGCGGGGACTAGCGGGAGGAAAGGATACGCAGTATTTT. This codes for CASSSRGLAGGKDTQYF. The chain is built from TRBV28 and TRBJ2-3, with 15 bases aligning to TRBD2. The CDR3 spans 17 residues. The J segment lost 6 bases and the V segment lost 4 bases, leaving 8 bases of the junction unmatched. Germline V gene data show CDR1 as MDHEN and CDR2 as SYDVKM. The full variable domain, rest sourced from reference TRBV28 and TRBJ2-3, is DVKVTQSSRYLVKRTGEKVFLECVQDMDHENMFWYRQDPGLGLRLIYFSYDVKMKEKGDIPEGYSVSREKKERFSLILESASTNQTSMYLCASSSRGLAGGKDTQYFGPGTRLTVL.

The V call is TRBV28, the J call TRBJ1-2; 9 bases map to TRBD1. The CDR3 is made up of 16 amino acids. CDR1 MDHEN and CDR2 SYDVKM come from the germline V gene. V lost 6 bases and J lost 7; bases outside the gene matches: 15. The CDR3: CASSTGQGFISGGYTF. In nucleotides, the CDR3 is TGTGCCAGCAGCACGGGACAGGGCTTTATTAGCGGTGGCTACACCTTC.

V gene TRBV19 combines with J gene TRBJ2-1; the match to TRBD2 covers 8 bases. This CDR3 has 14 amino acids. From germline, CDR1 is LNHDA and CDR2 SQIVND (reference sequence). The V gene end was trimmed by 6 bases and the J gene end by 10 bases; junction bases not matched to a gene: 11. CDR3 residues: CASRAGGGGTEQFF. As DNA, the CDR3 is TGTGCCAGTAGGGCGGGAGGCGGAGGGACGGAGCAGTTCTTC.

The chain links TRBV2 to TRBJ1-1; D might be TRBD1 (6 bases). This CDR3 has 12 residues. V shed 3 bases and J shed 5 bases, with 7 bases lying between them. Germline V gene sequence: CDR1 SNHLY, CDR2 FYNNEI. CDR3 sequence reads: CASSEQGTEAFF. CDR3 DNA sequence: TGTGCCAGCAGTGAGCAGGGGACTGAAGCTTTCTTT.

In its sample, this clone was seen a few times. The chain employs TRBV4-2 and TRBJ2-7; TRBD2 agrees at 8 bases. CDR1 and CDR2 from the germline V gene are LGHNA and YNFKEQ. CDR3 length: 18 residues. V was clipped by 0 bases and J by 0 bases; unmatched bases: 10. CDR3 nucleotide sequence: TGTGCCAGCAGCCAAGATACGAGACTAGCGACCAGCTCCTACGAGCAGTACTTC. This gives the protein CASSQDTRLATSSYEQYF.

J is TRBJ2-1 and V is TRBV4-2; D may be TRBD2 (6 bases). The CDR3 extends over 18 amino acids. Germline lookup yields CDR1 LGHNA and CDR2 YNFKEQ. Trimming took 4 bases from V and 9 from J, leaving 28 bases between them. CDR3 coding DNA: TGTGCCAGCAGCCTAGAAGAGGGACGGGCGGGGCCCGCAGGTGAGCAGTTCTTC. Protein sequence: CASSLEEGRAGPAGEQFF.

J is TRBJ1-5 and V is TRBV6-1, with D unresolved. Trimming removed 5 bases from V and 8 bases from J, with 16 bases in between. The CDR3 consists of 14 residues. Per the germline V gene, CDR1 is MNHNS and CDR2 is SASEGT. DNA of the CDR3: TGTGCCAGCAGTAATGAAGCTGCAATCAAGCCCCAGCATTTT. Protein product: CASSNEAAIKPQHF.

The J gene is TRBJ1-1, the V gene TRBV2, with 8 nucleotides matching TRBD1. With V trimmed by 4 bases and J by 4 bases, 5 bases remained unmatched. There are 14 residues in the CDR3. Germline loops: CDR1 SNHLY, CDR2 FYNNEI. The CDR3 DNA reads TGTGCCAGCAGTGCGGGACAGGCGCTCACTGAAGCTTTCTTT. Protein: CASSAGQALTEAFF.

This rearrangement joins TRBV6-6 to TRBJ2-3; TRBD2 matches 10 bases. There are 15 residues in the CDR3. The germline V gene encodes CDR1 MNHNY and CDR2 SVGAGI (reference sequence). Germline trimming cut 4 bases from V and 2 bases from J; bases unmatched to any gene: 3. The CDR3 nucleotides are TGTGCCAGCAGTTGGACTAGCGGCATCACAGATACGCAGTATTTT. Translation: CASSWTSGITDTQYF.

This clone has just a few counts. The gene calls are TRBV7-9 and TRBJ1-4, with a possible D match to TRBD1 (5 bases). Trimming shortened V by 4 bases and J by 1 base, and 16 bases separated the two germline ends. Germline assignment: CDR1 SEHNR and CDR2 FQNEAQ (reference sequence). The CDR3 contains 17 residues. This CDR3 reads CASSWVGQGLTNEKLFF. The CDR3 DNA is TGTGCCAGCAGCTGGGTGGGGCAGGGCTTAACTAATGAAAAACTGTTTTTT.

V usage is TRBV7-9 and J usage is TRBJ1-5; 8 bases line up with TRBD1. V was clipped by 1 base and J by 2 bases; unmatched bases: 10. The CDR3 consists of 18 residues. Germline loops: CDR1 SEHNR, CDR2 FQNEAQ (reference sequence). Here the CDR3 reads CASSLEGRGLKGNQPQHF. CDR3 DNA: TGTGCCAGCAGCTTAGAGGGCAGGGGGCTTAAGGGCAATCAGCCCCAGCATTTT.

V is TRBV5-4 and J is TRBJ1-1, with TRBD1 identical over 8 bases. Germline V lookup: CDR1 SGHNT, CDR2 YYREEE (reference sequence). V lost 4 bases, J lost 1 base, and 6 bases stayed unmatched. CDR3 length: 15 amino acids. The CDR3 is CASSARTGTNTEAFF. For the CDR3, the DNA is TGTGCCAGCAGCGCAAGGACAGGGACGAACACTGAAGCTTTCTTT.

In nucleotides, the CDR3 is TGTGCCAGCAGTTCGGGGGCTAGCGGGGAAGAGACCCAGTACTTC. Encoded protein: CASSSGASGEETQYF. This chain connects TRBV28 to TRBJ2-5; 9 nucleotides line up with TRBD2. The V gene end was trimmed by 4 bases and the J gene end by 3 bases; junction bases not matched to a gene: 6. The CDR3 has 15 residues. In germline, CDR1 is MDHEN, CDR2 SYDVKM.

The chain links TRBV30 to TRBJ2-5; 13 nucleotides align to TRBD2. Trimming cost V 7 bases and J 5 bases; bases outside gene matches: 7. This CDR3 spans 14 amino acids. Germline lookup yields CDR1 GTSNPN and CDR2 SVGIG (reference sequence). CDR3 sequence reads: CASRLAGGSETQYF. The CDR3 nucleotides read TGTGCCTCCCGACTAGCGGGAGGATCGGAGACCCAGTACTTC.

The chain recombines TRBV2 with TRBJ1-5; 8 bases fit TRBD1. The V segment lost 7 bases and the J segment 5 bases; nucleotides outside the gene matches: 7. The CDR3 spans 14 residues. Germline CDR1 reads SNHLY; CDR2 reads FYNNEI. The CDR3 region has the DNA TGTGCCAGCAAAGGACAGGGTTCCCATCAGCCCCAGCATTTT. Translation gives CASKGQGSHQPQHF.

The table lists this clone with a few counts. CDR3 in amino acids: CASSHTTGGADTQYF. As DNA, the CDR3 is TGCGCCAGCAGCCACACTACAGGGGGCGCAGATACGCAGTATTTT. This chain links TRBV4-1 with TRBJ2-3, with 9 bases matching TRBD1. V trimming: 3 bases; J trimming: 4 bases; junction bases outside the gene matches: 5. CDR1 and CDR2 (germline): MGHRA, YSYEKL. This CDR3 spans 15 amino acids.